These 9 T cell receptor beta chains were sequenced from one sample in a study of T cell responses to AZD1222 COVID-19 vaccine. Generated by immunoSEQ multiplex PCR, the TCRdb table keeps only in-frame clones and is missing some. The sample holds roughly 190,000 clones; approximately 93% are singletons and the top ten take 3.5% to 5%. The starting material was peripheral blood, obtained on day 0 of AZD1222 vaccination. These receptor sequences come from an adult in good health.

The chain employs TRBV20-1 and TRBJ1-2; D uncertain. This CDR3 contains 11 residues. Between the trimmed V and J ends, which lost 7 bases and 1 base, there was a span of 7 bases. Germline CDR1 reads DFQATT; CDR2 reads SNEGSKA (reference sequence). CDR3 residues: CSGHINYGYTF. The CDR3 region has the DNA TGCAGTGGACATATTAACTATGGCTACACCTTC.

V is TRBV5-1 and J is TRBJ1-6; the D is unclear. The CDR3 sequence is 15 residues long. Trimming took off 4 bases at V and 10 bases at J, with 18 bases between the two ends. Germline CDR1 and CDR2: SGHRS and YFSETQ. CDR3 sequence: CASSDSRPHGSPLHF. The CDR3 coding sequence is TGCGCCAGCAGCGACTCCAGGCCTCATGGATCACCCCTCCACTTT. Supplemented by reference TRBV5-1 and TRBJ1-6, the full variable domain reads KAGVTQTPRYLIKTRGQQVTLSCSPISGHRSVSWYQQTPGQGLQFLFEYFSETQRNKGNFPGRFSGRQFSNSRSEMNVSTLELGDSALYLCASSDSRPHGSPLHFGNGTRLTVT.

The chain carries TRBV9 and TRBJ1-1; TRBD1 matches 8 bases. The CDR3 loop spans 16 amino acids. The V segment lost 4 bases and the J segment 3 bases; nucleotides outside the gene matches: 11. Per germline, CDR1 SGDLS and CDR2 YYNGEE. CDR3 region: CASSPKTGVGDTEAFF. The CDR3 DNA reads TGTGCCAGCAGCCCCAAGACAGGGGTCGGGGACACTGAAGCTTTCTTT.

This chain joins TRBV12-3 or TRBV12-4 and TRBJ1-5; D gene uncertain. The CDR3 extends over 13 amino acids. With 3 bases removed from V and 7 bases from J, the gap between germline ends came to 10 bases. The CDR3 reads CASSFSARQPQHF. The CDR3 nucleotides read TGTGCCAGCAGTTTCTCAGCTCGACAGCCCCAGCATTTT.

This rearrangement joins TRBV4-1 to TRBJ1-3, with TRBD1 matching 7 bases. CDR3 size: 17 residues. Germline values: CDR1 MGHRA, CDR2 YSYEKL. Unmatched junction bases numbered 6, after V lost 0 bases and J lost 1 base. The CDR3 DNA follows: TGCGCCAGCAGCCAAGACCACCGGGACAGATCTGGAAACACCATATATTTT. This translates into CASSQDHRDRSGNTIYF.

V gene TRBV5-1 combines with J gene TRBJ2-1; tentatively, D is TRBD1 (5 bases). The V end lost 0 bases, the J end lost 2 bases, and 9 bases lay between the germline ends. Germline CDR1 and CDR2: SGHRS and YFSETQ. This CDR3 has 15 amino acids. CDR3 DNA sequence: TGCGCCAGCAGCTTGGGTGGGGCAACCTACAATGAGCAGTTCTTC. Its translation: CASSLGGATYNEQFF.

This clone was detected once. This sequence joins TRBV28 and TRBJ2-5, with TRBD2 identical over 11 bases. The CDR3 is 18 amino acids. V was pared by 5 bases and J by 2 bases, with 13 bases of the junction left unmatched. The germline V gene has CDR1 MDHEN and CDR2 SYDVKM. The CDR3 here is CASSPIGPRTSGQETQYF. The DNA of the CDR3 is TGTGCCAGCAGTCCCATAGGGCCCCGGACTAGCGGGCAAGAGACCCAGTACTTC.

This clone was seen once. The chain is built from TRBV5-1 and TRBJ2-3, with 10 positions matching TRBD2. The V gene end was trimmed by 3 bases and the J gene end by 2 bases; junction bases not matched to a gene: 3. The CDR3 is made up of 15 amino acids. Germline-derived CDR1 and CDR2 are SGHRS and YFSETQ. CDR3 bases: TGCGCCAGCAGCTCAGGGACTAGCGTCACAGATACGCAGTATTTT. It specifies CASSSGTSVTDTQYF.

The chain joins TRBV5-4 to TRBJ1-2; 8 bases are shared with TRBD1. Germline V gene data show CDR1 as SGHNT and CDR2 as YYREEE (reference sequence). J gave up 8 bases and V 3 bases, and 6 bases lay outside the gene matches. This CDR3 is 13 amino acids long. The CDR3 loop reads CASSWGQVLGYTF. The CDR3 region has the DNA TGTGCCAGCAGCTGGGGACAGGTGCTAGGCTACACCTTC. The variable domain in full, completed from reference TRBV5-4 and TRBJ1-2, reads ETGVTQSPTHLIKTRGQQVTLRCSSQSGHNTVSWYQQALGQGPQFIFQYYREEENGRGNFPPRFSGLQFPNYSSELNVNALELDDSALYLCASSWGQVLGYTFGSGTRLTVV.